This TCR beta chain came from a study of beta chain features in type 1 diabetes. Of note for this clone: Its antigen is currently unknown.

The collection from each donor was one heparinised blood draw averaging roughly 100 mL. Expressed TCRB transcripts were sequenced after all isolated RNA was converted to cDNA. Profiled with immunoSEQ multiplex PCR; TCRdb holds only in-frame clones, not every one. Among about 120,000 clones, over 15% were seen once, and the ten largest hold about 2.1%. General observations from the study: When Type 1 diabetes patients were examined, their TCRB CDR3s proved moderately but significantly shorter in all four CD4+ subsets. No resolution was reached here on whether HLA type influences TCRB rearrangement. In the patient group, naive, central memory and Treg TCRB repertoires seemed more alike than in the healthy donor group.

V was clipped by 4 bases and J by 4 bases; unmatched bases: 2. Germline V gene sequence: CDR1 SGDLS, CDR2 YYNGEE. The CDR3 sequence is 14 residues long. The clonotype originates from a man aged 25 to 40 with type 1 diabetes. This sequence joins TRBV9 and TRBJ2-7; 13 bases match TRBD2. Material: central memory CD4+ T cells from blood. The CDR3, as DNA: TGTGCCAGCAGCTCGGGACTAGCGGGGTACGAGCAGTACTTC. As protein: CASSSGLAGYEQYF.